This T cell receptor beta chain appears in the sequencing data of a study of T cell responses to AZD1222 COVID-19 vaccine. As for this clone: The target antigen is unknown.

Clones were read by immunoSEQ multiplex PCR, and TCRdb kept only the in-frame ones, dropping some. The sample has approximately 100,000 clones; about 86% are singletons. General observations from the study: Nearly half of unique spike-specific TCRs reportedly avoided B.1.351 and B.1.1.7 mutated regions.

Germline-derived CDR1 and CDR2 are LGHDT and YNNKEL (reference sequence). The V gene end was trimmed by 8 bases and the J gene end by 2 bases; junction bases not matched to a gene: 10. The CDR3 consists of 16 residues. The TCR was taken from an adult in good health. The rearrangement uses TRBV3-1 (or the pseudogene TRBV3-2) and TRBJ2-1; TRBD2 aligns across 9 bases. Sample: peripheral blood, taken on day 0 of AZD1222 vaccination. In DNA form, the CDR3 reads TGTGCCAGCGGCTCTTTAGCGGGGGCGACCTACAATGAGCAGTTCTTC. It translates to CASGSLAGATYNEQFF.